The 21 T cell receptor beta chains given below trace back to one sample, sequenced in a study of beta chain features in type 1 diabetes. All of the isolated RNA was reverse transcribed, so expressed TCRB transcripts were sequenced. TCRdb's table, derived via immunoSEQ multiplex PCR, lists solely in-frame clones and lacks some. The sample records roughly 170,000 clones, about 13% being singletons. Sequenced material: central memory CD4+ T cells from blood. All receptors come from a woman aged 18-30 years in good health.

The rearrangement joins TRBV2 to TRBJ1-5, with 12 nucleotides matching TRBD1. Germline values: CDR1 SNHLY, CDR2 FYNNEI. Trimming at V came to 4 bases and at J to 6 bases, leaving 4 bases not matched to a gene. There are 15 residues in the CDR3. CDR3 bases: TGTGCCAGCAGTGGGGGACAGGGGGCGATTCAGCCCCAGCATTTT. Protein: CASSGGQGAIQPQHF.

The CDR3 DNA reads TGTGCCAGCAGCTTTAACATAGCAGGGGCCGGGGAGCTGTTTTTT. It encodes CASSFNIAGAGELFF. The chain uses TRBV11-2 and TRBJ2-2; D possibly corresponds to TRBD1 (6 bases). The CDR3 contains 15 residues. The V and J ends lost 3 bases and 6 bases respectively, with 14 bases between them. Germline CDR1 SGHAT, CDR2 FQNNGV.

Only a few counts were recorded for this clone. The rearrangement links TRBV5-4 to TRBJ2-1, with TRBD1 identical over 7 bases. The germline CDR1 and CDR2 sequences are SGHNT and YYREEE (reference sequence). Unmatched junction bases numbered 3, after V lost 4 bases and J lost 5 bases. This CDR3 comprises 13 residues. The CDR3 bases are TGTGCCAGCAGCCTAGACAGGGACAATGAGCAGTTCTTC. Its protein is CASSLDRDNEQFF. The entire variable domain, with the rest obtained from reference TRBV5-4 and TRBJ2-1, is as follows: ETGVTQSPTHLIKTRGQQVTLRCSSQSGHNTVSWYQQALGQGPQFIFQYYREEENGRGNFPPRFSGLQFPNYSSELNVNALELDDSALYLCASSLDRDNEQFFGPGTRLTVL.

This chain uses TRBV28 with TRBJ2-7; the D is unclear. Looked up from germline, CDR1 is MDHEN and CDR2 is SYDVKM. The CDR3 totals 13 residues. Trimming left V 3 bases short and J 3 bases short, with 9 bases between. CDR3 sequence reads: CASSLGRNYEQYF. The CDR3 coding sequence is TGTGCCAGCAGTTTGGGCAGAAACTACGAGCAGTACTTC.

In its sample, this clone was seen a few times. The genes are TRBV19 and TRBJ1-5; a possible D gene is TRBD1 (6 bases). This CDR3 is 16 amino acids long. Germline V gene data show CDR1 as LNHDA and CDR2 as SQIVND (reference sequence). V was cut by 4 bases and J by 0 bases, with 13 bases left in between. The CDR3 nucleotides are TGTGCCAGTAGTACAACCGGGACATATAGCAATCAGCCCCAGCATTTT. Translating it yields CASSTTGTYSNQPQHF.

The chain joins TRBV28 to TRBJ2-1, with 7 bases lining up with TRBD2. J was trimmed by 9 bases and V by 3 bases; bases with no gene match: 11. This CDR3 region has 15 residues. CDR1 and CDR2 from the germline V gene are MDHEN and SYDVKM. The CDR3 nucleotides read TGTGCCAGCAGTTTGGGGAGGGGTAGGGGTAGTGAGCAGTTCTTC. Translated: CASSLGRGRGSEQFF.

The chain links TRBV9 to TRBJ2-1, with 10 bases identical to TRBD1. Trimming cost V 0 bases and J 6 bases; bases outside gene matches: 6. This CDR3 is built from 16 residues. Per the germline V gene, CDR1 is SGDLS and CDR2 is YYNGEE. This CDR3 is CASSVGGDRGFNEQFF. CDR3 coding DNA: TGTGCCAGCAGCGTAGGGGGGGACAGGGGTTTCAATGAGCAGTTCTTC.

V usage is TRBV4-2 and J usage is TRBJ1-2; 9 bases are shared with TRBD1. The V gene's germline CDR1 is LGHNA and CDR2 YNFKEQ. This CDR3 comprises 17 residues. After removal of 0 bases from V and 8 bases from J, the junction contained 13 bases not matched to a gene. CDR3: CASSQDSTRDRVLGYTF. Here the CDR3 DNA reads TGTGCCAGCAGCCAAGACTCGACCCGGGACAGGGTCCTAGGCTACACCTTC.

The sample holds a few counts of this clone. The chain employs TRBV7-9 and TRBJ1-2; 7 bases align to TRBD1. Losses at the gene ends were 1 base for V and 4 bases for J; bases not matched to a gene: 3. There are 14 residues in the CDR3. In germline, CDR1 is SEHNR, CDR2 FQNEAQ (reference sequence). CDR3: CASSLGGGTYGYTF. The CDR3 DNA follows: TGTGCCAGCAGCTTAGGAGGGGGCACCTATGGCTACACCTTC.

The rearrangement uses TRBV7-6 and TRBJ2-3, with 12 bases lining up with TRBD2. The germline gives CDR1 SGHVS, CDR2 FNYEAQ. CDR3 size: 19 residues. V lost 2 bases, J lost 3 bases, and 12 bases stayed unmatched. Written as DNA, the CDR3 is TGTGCCAGCAGCTTAAGGGCTAGCGGGAGGGGGCAGTTTACAGATACGCAGTATTTT. Translation: CASSLRASGRGQFTDTQYF.

A few counts support this clone. Other DNA sequences of this sample code for an identical CDR3. The V gene is TRBV30, the J gene TRBJ2-7, with 8 bases identical to TRBD1. The CDR3 runs 12 residues. The germline CDR1 and CDR2 sequences are GTSNPN and SVGIG (reference sequence). With V trimmed by 1 base and J by 4 bases, 0 bases remained unmatched. CDR3 sequence reads: CAWSGQGYEQYF. In DNA form, the CDR3 reads TGTGCCTGGAGTGGACAGGGGTACGAGCAGTACTTC. Combining the CDR3 with reference TRBV30 and TRBJ2-7 gives the whole variable domain SQTIHQWPATLVQPVGSPLSLECTVEGTSNPNLYWYRQAAGRGLQLLFYSVGIGQISSEVPQNLSASRPQDRQFILSSKKLLLSDSGFYLCAWSGQGYEQYFGPGTRLTVT.

V is TRBV28 and J is TRBJ2-6, with D hard to call. This CDR3 spans 15 amino acids. V lost 4 bases, J lost 1 base, and 8 bases lay in between. Germline loops: CDR1 MDHEN, CDR2 SYDVKM. This CDR3 is CASSSQWSGANVLTF. In DNA form, the CDR3 reads TGTGCCAGCAGTTCTCAGTGGTCTGGGGCCAACGTCCTGACTTTC.

This clone was counted many times. V and J are TRBV19 and TRBJ1-1, with D unclear. There are 14 residues in the CDR3. Looked up from germline, CDR1 is LNHDA and CDR2 is SQIVND (reference sequence). The ends were cut back, 9 bases at V and 0 bases at J, with 14 bases in the middle. CDR3 loop: CASSERDLNTEAFF. CDR3 nucleotide sequence: TGTGCCAGCTCCGAAAGAGACTTGAACACTGAAGCTTTCTTT.

This clone was seen at least ten times. The V gene is TRBV19, the J gene TRBJ2-5; TRBD1 matches at 8 bases. Germline V gene lookup returns CDR1 LNHDA and CDR2 SQIVND (reference sequence). V lost 6 bases and J lost 5; bases outside the gene matches: 5. CDR3 length equals 13 residues. The chain's CDR3 is CASSPDRAETQYF. In nucleotides, the CDR3 is TGTGCCAGTAGCCCGGACAGGGCTGAGACCCAGTACTTC.

The chain uses TRBV7-9 and TRBJ2-1, with 12 bases aligning to TRBD1. Looked up from germline, CDR1 is SEHNR and CDR2 is FQNEAQ (reference sequence). V lost 4 bases to trimming and J lost 15 bases; unmatched junction nucleotides: 10. This CDR3 is 14 amino acids long. The CDR3 sequence is CASSSTGTGGFWFF. The CDR3 DNA reads as TGTGCCAGCAGCTCTACCGGGACAGGGGGCTTCTGGTTCTTC.

The genes are TRBV2 and TRBJ1-2; D not resolved. Deletions cut 7 bases from V and 6 bases from J, with 12 bases between. The length of the CDR3 is 12 residues. The germline V gene has CDR1 SNHLY and CDR2 FYNNEI. As DNA, the CDR3 is TGTGCCAGCAACGAGAGGATCCATGGCTACACCTTC. Translated, it gives CASNERIHGYTF.

This clone was seen more than once but under ten times. This rearrangement joins TRBV6-5 to TRBJ1-2, with 9 positions matching TRBD1. The V gene end was trimmed by 2 bases and the J gene end by 4 bases; junction bases not matched to a gene: 2. From germline, CDR1 is MNHEY and CDR2 SVGAGI. CDR3 length equals 14 residues. The CDR3 DNA reads as TGTGCCAGCAGTTACGGGACAGGGTCCTATGGCTACACCTTC. Residues: CASSYGTGSYGYTF.

This clone was picked up a small number of times. The rearrangement uses TRBV10-3 and TRBJ2-3; D gene unclear. V was clipped by 0 bases and J by 0 bases, with 7 bases between them. The CDR3 has 15 amino acids. Germline CDR1 and CDR2: ENHRY and SYGVKD. The CDR3: CAISESSPSTDTQYF. DNA for the CDR3: TGTGCCATCAGTGAGTCGAGCCCGAGCACAGATACGCAGTATTTT.

The DNA for the CDR3 is TGTGCCAGCTCACCACCTTCGGGGTTGAGCACTGAAGCTTTCTTT. Amino acid sequence: CASSPPSGLSTEAFF. The J gene is TRBJ1-1, the V gene TRBV18; no definite D call. This CDR3 spans 15 amino acids. Germline assignment: CDR1 KGHSH and CDR2 LQKENI. V dropped 0 bases and J dropped 4 bases, with 12 bases sitting between them.

The chain combines TRBV2 with TRBJ2-7; maybe TRBD2 (5 bases). Germline CDR1 and CDR2: SNHLY and FYNNEI. The length of the CDR3 is 15 residues. Trimming took 8 bases from V and 1 from J, leaving 18 bases between them. The CDR3 loop is CASAPGRGSSYEQYF. The DNA of the CDR3 is TGTGCCAGCGCCCCTGGCCGGGGTAGTTCCTACGAGCAGTACTTC.

This chain connects TRBV18 to TRBJ2-1; 7 nucleotides agree with TRBD1. The CDR3 consists of 13 residues. CDR1 is KGHSH and CDR2 is LQKENI in the germline V gene. The V and J ends lost 6 bases and 6 bases, in that order; junction bases with no gene match: 5. The CDR3 DNA sequence: TGTGCCAGCTCTTGGGGACAGCCCAATGAGCAGTTCTTC. Its protein is CASSWGQPNEQFF.